The 3 T cell receptor beta chains below come from one sample, sequenced in a study of blood T cells in healthy people across ages. Primed by a sample-barcoded 5' primer and a J-beta primer mix, a second PCR proceeded for 7 to 11 cycles. TCRdb reprocessed the 5' RACE reads via MiXCR and lists one record per CDR3 protein. The data contain about 1.4 million distinct CDR3 sequences, almost 60% of them singletons. The sample taken for sequencing was blood. The receptors shown here come from a man younger than 35 in good health.

The J gene is TRBJ2-7, the V gene TRBV6-5; 7 bases align to TRBD1. This CDR3 has 15 residues. Unmatched junction bases numbered 5, after V lost 0 bases and J lost 3 bases. Looked up from germline, CDR1 is MNHEY and CDR2 is SVGAGI. This chain's CDR3 is CASSYSTGAIYEQYF. The CDR3 DNA reads as TGTGCCAGCAGTTACTCTACAGGGGCCATCTACGAGCAGTACTTC.

This chain links TRBV12-3 or TRBV12-4 with TRBJ1-1, with unresolved D. V lost 6 bases to trimming and J lost 9 bases, with 11 bases between them. There are 11 residues in the CDR3. This CDR3 is CASRGTMKAFF. DNA for the CDR3: TGTGCCAGCAGGGGAACGATGAAAGCTTTCTTT.

V usage is TRBV12-3 or TRBV12-4 and J usage is TRBJ2-1; D not certain. This CDR3 has 15 amino acids. Between the trimmed V and J ends, which lost 4 bases and 0 bases, there was a span of 10 bases. Here the CDR3 reads CASSWTESSYNEQFF. In DNA, the CDR3 is TGTGCCAGCAGTTGGACGGAAAGCTCCTACAATGAGCAGTTCTTC.